Following are 4 T cell receptor beta chains from one sample sequenced in a study of cytomegalovirus exposure and HLA in healthy donors. Amplification used 60 Vbeta primers and 13 Jbeta primers. Repertoires were generated with immunoSEQ multiplex PCR, while TCRdb's copy carries only in-frame clones and drops some. This sample has some 150,000 clones, with roughly 83% found just once. The sequencing input was PBMCs. These TCRs come from a woman between 18 and 30 years old in good health and CMV-seronegative.

The rearrangement links TRBV7-9 to TRBJ2-1, with 7 bases that match TRBD1. Germline CDR1 reads SEHNR; CDR2 reads FQNEAQ (reference sequence). The junction had 12 bases not matched to a gene; V was cut back by 5 bases and J by 8 bases. CDR3 length: 15 amino acids. CDR3 DNA sequence: TGTGCCAGCAGCCCAACAGGGGATCCAGTCGATGAGCAGTTCTTC. Translating gives CASSPTGDPVDEQFF. Combining the CDR3 with reference TRBV7-9 and TRBJ2-1 gives the whole variable domain DTGVSQNPRHKITKRGQNVTFRCDPISEHNRLYWYRQTLGQGPEFLTYFQNEAQLEKSRLLSDRFSAERPKGSFSTLEIQRTEQGDSAMYLCASSPTGDPVDEQFFGPGTRLTVL.

The chain joins TRBV5-6 to TRBJ1-4, with D unclear. The germline V gene has CDR1 SGHDT and CDR2 YYEEEE. The CDR3 totals 14 residues. Between the trimmed V and J ends, which lost 0 bases and 8 bases, there was a span of 11 bases. In DNA, the CDR3 is TGTGCCAGCAGCTTGGGGGGTGAGGGAGAAAAACTGTTTTTT. It translates to CASSLGGEGEKLFF.

This clone was recorded a few times. The chain carries TRBV11-3 and TRBJ1-1; 7 nucleotides line up with TRBD1. Germline values: CDR1 SGHNT, CDR2 YENEEA. V lost 4 bases to trimming and J lost 0 bases; unmatched junction nucleotides: 14. The CDR3 has 18 residues. The CDR3 DNA is TGTGCCAGCAGCTACGGTTCGGGACAGATGGTCCTGAACACTGAAGCTTTCTTT. This sequence encodes CASSYGSGQMVLNTEAFF.

Details on this clone: Other DNA sequences in the same sample also yield this CDR3. V usage is TRBV18 and J usage is TRBJ1-1; TRBD1 matches at 9 bases. The CDR3 consists of 14 residues. After removal of 3 bases from V and 1 base from J, the junction contained 0 bases not matched to a gene. Germline loops: CDR1 KGHSH, CDR2 LQKENI. CDR3 DNA sequence: TGTGCCAGCTCACCGGGACAGGGGAACACTGAAGCTTTCTTT. Its protein is CASSPGQGNTEAFF.